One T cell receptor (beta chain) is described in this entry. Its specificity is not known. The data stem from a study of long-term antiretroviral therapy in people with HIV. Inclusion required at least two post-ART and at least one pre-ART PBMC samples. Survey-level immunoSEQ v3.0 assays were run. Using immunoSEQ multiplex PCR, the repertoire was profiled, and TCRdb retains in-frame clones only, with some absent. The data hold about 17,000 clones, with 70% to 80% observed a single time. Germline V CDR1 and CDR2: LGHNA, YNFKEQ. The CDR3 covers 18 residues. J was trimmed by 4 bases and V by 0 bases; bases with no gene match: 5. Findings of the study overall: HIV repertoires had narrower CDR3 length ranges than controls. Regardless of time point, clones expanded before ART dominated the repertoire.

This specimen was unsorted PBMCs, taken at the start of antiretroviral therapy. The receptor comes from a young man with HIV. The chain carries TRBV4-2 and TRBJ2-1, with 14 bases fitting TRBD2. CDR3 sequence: CASSQEGLAGVTYNEQFF. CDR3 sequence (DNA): TGTGCCAGCAGCCAAGAGGGACTAGCGGGGGTAACGTACAATGAGCAGTTCTTC.